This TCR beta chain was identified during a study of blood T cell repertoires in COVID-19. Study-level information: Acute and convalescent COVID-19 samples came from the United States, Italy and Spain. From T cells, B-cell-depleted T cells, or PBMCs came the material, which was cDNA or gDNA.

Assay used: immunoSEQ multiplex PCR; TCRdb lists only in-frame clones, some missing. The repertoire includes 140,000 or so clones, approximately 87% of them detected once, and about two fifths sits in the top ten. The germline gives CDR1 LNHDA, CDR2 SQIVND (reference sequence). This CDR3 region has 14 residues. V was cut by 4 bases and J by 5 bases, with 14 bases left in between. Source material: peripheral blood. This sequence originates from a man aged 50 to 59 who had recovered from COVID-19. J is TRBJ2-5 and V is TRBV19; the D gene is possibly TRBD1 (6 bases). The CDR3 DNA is TGTGCCAGTAGTAGGCAGGGGACGCAGGAGACCCAGTACTTC. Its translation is CASSRQGTQETQYF.